The subject of this entry is one T cell receptor beta chain. TCRdb itself ran the RT-PCR reads through MiXCR, one entry per CDR3 protein. The sample lists roughly 550,000 distinct CDR3 sequences; 20% to 25% were seen once. This specimen comes from a study of response to subunit inactivated influenza vaccine. The data were also submitted as part of a second study, on T cells expressing NK-cell markers. That work adds: Template switching by 5'RACE with UMIs generated the TCR beta cDNA.

The specimen comprised CD4+ T cells sorted from PBMCs, sampled about 12 days after vaccination. This receptor was taken from a man aged 45-65 years who received an inactivated influenza vaccine.

CDR3 sequence (DNA): TGTGCCAGCAGCTTGGGGACAGTAACCTTCTACGAGCAGTACTTC. Encoded protein: CASSLGTVTFYEQYF. The V gene is TRBV5-6, the J gene TRBJ2-7, with D possibly matching TRBD1 (6 bases). V lost 0 bases and J 3 bases, leaving 13 bases between the germline ends. Germline V CDR1 and CDR2: SGHDT, YYEEEE. The CDR3 has 15 residues. Variable domain in full (rest from reference TRBV5-6 and TRBJ2-7): DAGVTQSPTHLIKTRGQQVTLRCSPKSGHDTVSWYQQALGQGPQFIFQYYEEEERQRGNFPDRFSGHQFPNYSSELNVNALLLGDSALYLCASSLGTVTFYEQYFGPGTRLTVT.